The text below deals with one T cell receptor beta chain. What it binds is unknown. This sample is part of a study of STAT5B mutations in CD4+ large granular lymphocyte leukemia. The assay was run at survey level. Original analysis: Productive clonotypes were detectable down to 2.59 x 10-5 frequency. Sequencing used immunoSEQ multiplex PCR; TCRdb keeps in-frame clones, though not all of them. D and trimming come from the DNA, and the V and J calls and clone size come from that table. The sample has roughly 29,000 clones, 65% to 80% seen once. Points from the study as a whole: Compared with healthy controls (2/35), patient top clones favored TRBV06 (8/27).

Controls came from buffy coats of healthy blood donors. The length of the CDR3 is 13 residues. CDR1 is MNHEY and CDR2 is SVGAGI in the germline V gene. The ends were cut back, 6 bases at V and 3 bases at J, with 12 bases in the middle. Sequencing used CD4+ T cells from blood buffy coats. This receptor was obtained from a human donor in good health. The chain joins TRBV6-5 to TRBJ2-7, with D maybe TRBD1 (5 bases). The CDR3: CASRFQGGYEQYF. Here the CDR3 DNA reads TGTGCCAGCAGGTTCCAGGGTGGCTACGAGCAGTACTTC.